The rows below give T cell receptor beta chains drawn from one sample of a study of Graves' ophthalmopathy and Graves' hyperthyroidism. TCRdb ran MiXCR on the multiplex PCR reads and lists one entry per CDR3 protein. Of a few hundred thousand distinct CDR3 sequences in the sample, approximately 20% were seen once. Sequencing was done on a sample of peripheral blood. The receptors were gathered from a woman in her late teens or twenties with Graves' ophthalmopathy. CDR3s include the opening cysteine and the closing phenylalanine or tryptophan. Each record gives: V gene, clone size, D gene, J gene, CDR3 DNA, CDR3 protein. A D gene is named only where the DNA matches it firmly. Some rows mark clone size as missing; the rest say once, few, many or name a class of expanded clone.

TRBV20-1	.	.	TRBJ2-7	.	CSAISVSGGRVNEQYF
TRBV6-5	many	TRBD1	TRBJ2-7	TGTGCCAGCAGCCGGGACAGGGGGGCCTACGAGCAGTACTTC	CASSRDRGAYEQYF
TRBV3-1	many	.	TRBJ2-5	TGTGCCAGCAGCCAAGATTGGGAGGCCTCGGGGGAGACCCAGTACTTC	CASSQDWEASGETQYF
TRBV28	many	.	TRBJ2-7	TGTGCCAGCAGTTCTTCCCTTTGGGAGCAGTACTTC	CASSSSLWEQYF
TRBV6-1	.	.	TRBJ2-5	TGTGCCAGCATGATCCGGGCAGCGCAAGAGACCCAGTACTTC	CASMIRAAQETQYF
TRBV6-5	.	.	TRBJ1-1	TGTGCCAGCAGCTTAGATCTTTCGGGGGGGACTGAAGCTTTCTTT	CASSLDLSGGTEAFF
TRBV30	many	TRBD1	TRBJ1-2	TGTGCCTGGAGTGTATTAGGACAGGTGGATGGCTACACCTTC	CAWSVLGQVDGYTF
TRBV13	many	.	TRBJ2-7	TGTGCCAGCAGCTTAGGACGTTACGAGCAGTACTTC	CASSLGRYEQYF
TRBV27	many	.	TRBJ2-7	TGTGCCAGCAGTTCCCCTCTCCGGGGCAGGGGGGGAGAGCAGTACTTC	CASSSPLRGRGGEQYF
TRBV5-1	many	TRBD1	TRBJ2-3	TGCGCCAGCAGCCTTATACAGGGGCCCACAGATACGCAGTATTTT	CASSLIQGPTDTQYF
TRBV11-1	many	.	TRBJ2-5	TGTGCCAGCAGCTCCAACAGGGAGAGGAGGACGTCCCAAGAGACCCAGTACTTC	CASSSNRERRTSQETQYF
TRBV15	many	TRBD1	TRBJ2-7	TGTGCCACCAGCAGAGAAGGACAGGACGAGCAGTACTTC	CATSREGQDEQYF
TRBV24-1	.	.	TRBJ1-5	TGTGCCACCAGTGACCCGGTGGCCCGAAAGCCCCAGCATTTT	CATSDPVARKPQHF
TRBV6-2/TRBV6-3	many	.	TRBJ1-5	TGTGCCAGCAGTTACTCCAGGGTTGAGCCCCAGCATTTT	CASSYSRVEPQHF
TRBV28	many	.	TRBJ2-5	TGTGCCAGCAGCCTCCGAGGAGGCCCCCCGCAGGCGACCCAGTACTTC	CASSLRGGPPQATQYF
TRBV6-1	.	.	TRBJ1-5	TGTGCCAGCAGGGAGACAGCGTATAGCAATCAGCCCCAGCATTTT	CASRETAYSNQPQHF
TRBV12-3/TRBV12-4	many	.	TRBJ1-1	TGTGCCAGCAGTCCATTCCGGACCGAGAACACTGAAGCTTTCTTT	CASSPFRTENTEAFF
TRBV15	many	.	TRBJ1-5	TGTGCCACCAGCAGAGTAGGGATACAGGGTAGCAATCAGCCCCAGCATTTT	CATSRVGIQGSNQPQHF
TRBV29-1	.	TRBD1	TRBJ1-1	TGCAGCGTTGAAGCCAGGACAGGCACTGAAGCTTTCTTT	CSVEARTGTEAFF
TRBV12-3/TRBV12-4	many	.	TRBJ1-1	TGTGCCAGCAGTATCTTCCTAGGTACTGAAGCTTTCTTT	CASSIFLGTEAFF
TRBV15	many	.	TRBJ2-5	TGTGCCACCAGCAGAGATAGGGAGTTATCGGGGACCCAGTACTTC	CATSRDRELSGTQYF
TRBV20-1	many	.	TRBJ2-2	TGCAGTGCTACGGGATTGGATAGCACCGGGGAGCTGTTTTTT	CSATGLDSTGELFF
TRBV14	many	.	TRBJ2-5	TGTGCCAGCAGCCAAGATTGGGTGACCCAGTACTTC	CASSQDWVTQYF
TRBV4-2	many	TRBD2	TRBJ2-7	TGTGCCAGCAGCCTACGTAGGGCTAGCGGGACATACGAGCAGTACTTC	CASSLRRASGTYEQYF
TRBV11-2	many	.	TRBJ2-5	TGTGCCAGCAGCTTAGGGGCCACACGGGGGGAGACCCAGTACTTC	CASSLGATRGETQYF
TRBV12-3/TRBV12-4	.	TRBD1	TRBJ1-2	TGTGCCAGCAGTTCGAACAGGGGCCGCTCCACTAACTATGGCTACACCTTC	CASSSNRGRSTNYGYTF
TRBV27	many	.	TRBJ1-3	TGTGCCAGCAGTTTGGGGGGGAACGCCACCATATATTTT	CASSLGGNATIYF
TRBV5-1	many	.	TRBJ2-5	TGCGCCAGCAATATAGCGGAGCCTACAAAAGAGACCCAGTACTTC	CASNIAEPTKETQYF
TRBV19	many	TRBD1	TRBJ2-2	TGTGCCAGCATCCCGGGACAGGGAAACGCCGGGGAGCTGTTTTTT	CASIPGQGNAGELFF
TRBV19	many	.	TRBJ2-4	TGTGCCAGTAGTATCTTCAGGGCTCTAGCCAAAAACATTCAGTACTTC	CASSIFRALAKNIQYF
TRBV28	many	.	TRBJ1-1	TGTGCCAGCAGTTTGCTCGGCTCGGCCCGGGGGACTGAAGCTTTCTTT	CASSLLGSARGTEAFF
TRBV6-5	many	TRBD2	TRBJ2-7	TGTGCCAGCAGTTATCGTGGCGGGAGAGGGTACGAGCAGTACTTC	CASSYRGGRGYEQYF
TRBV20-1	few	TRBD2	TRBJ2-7	TGCAGTGCCTGGGGACTAGCGATCTACGAGCAGTACTTC	CSAWGLAIYEQYF
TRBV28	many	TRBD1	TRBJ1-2	TGTGCCAGCAGTTTGGGGACAGAGACCTATGGCTACACCTTC	CASSLGTETYGYTF
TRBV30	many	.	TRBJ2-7	TGTGCCTGGTCCCAGAGCTCCTACGAGCAGTACTTC	CAWSQSSYEQYF
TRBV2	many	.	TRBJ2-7	TGTGCCAGCAGCCCCACTTGGACTAAGTCCTACGAGCAGTACTTC	CASSPTWTKSYEQYF
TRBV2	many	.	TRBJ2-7	TGTGCCAGCAGTCAGACAGTGTACGAGCAGTACTTC	CASSQTVYEQYF
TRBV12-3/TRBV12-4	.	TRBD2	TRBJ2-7	TGTGCCAGCAGTCCACTAGCGGGACTCTACGAGCAGTACTTC	CASSPLAGLYEQYF
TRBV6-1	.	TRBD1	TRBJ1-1	TGTGCCAGCAGTGCGGGACAGGGGGGAGGAACTGAAGCTTTCTTT	CASSAGQGGGTEAFF
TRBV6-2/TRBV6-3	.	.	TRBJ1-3	TGTGCCAGCAGTACCCCCGACGGCTCTGGAAACACCATATATTTT	CASSTPDGSGNTIYF
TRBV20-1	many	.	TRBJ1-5	TGCAGTGCTAGAGGACCTAGCAATCAGCCCCAGCATTTT	CSARGPSNQPQHF
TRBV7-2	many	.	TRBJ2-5	TGTGCCAGCAGCTCCCAGATCATCAGTTCCCAGTACCAAGAGACCCAGTACTTC	CASSSQIISSQYQETQYF
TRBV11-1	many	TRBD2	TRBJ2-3	TGTGCCAGCATCCCCCGGGGGGGTGGCACAGATACGCAGTATTTT	CASIPRGGGTDTQYF
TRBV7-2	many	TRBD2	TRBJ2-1	TGTGCCAGCAGCTTAGAGGGTAGCGGGAGTCCAGGGAAGCAGTTCTTC	CASSLEGSGSPGKQFF
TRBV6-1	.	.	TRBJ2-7	TGTGCCAGCAGTCCCAGGCAGCACGAGCAGTACTTC	CASSPRQHEQYF
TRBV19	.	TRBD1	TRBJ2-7	TGTGCCAGTAGCCCGACAGGGCCTACCTACGAGCAGTACTTC	CASSPTGPTYEQYF
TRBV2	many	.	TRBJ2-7	TGTGCCAGCAGCAGTCAATTAGTCGGATACGAGCAGTACTTC	CASSSQLVGYEQYF
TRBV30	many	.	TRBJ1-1	TGTGCCTGGAGCCCTCGGAGGGACACTGAAGCTTTCTTT	CAWSPRRDTEAFF